The 21 T cell receptor beta chains in this list originate from one sample, sequenced in a study of T cell responses to AZD1222 COVID-19 vaccine. Assay: immunoSEQ multiplex PCR; the TCRdb copy retains only in-frame clones and omits some. The top ten clones hold about 7.1% of a sample with approximately 77,000 clones, approximately 90% of them seen once. The specimen was peripheral blood, collected on day 0 of MenACWY control vaccination. These receptors came from an adult in good health.

This clone was recorded once. The chain carries TRBV24-1 and TRBJ2-2; D is possibly TRBD1 (6 bases). Germline-derived CDR1 and CDR2 are KGHDR and SFDVKD. The CDR3 has 16 amino acids. The V end was cut by 0 bases, the J end by 7 bases, with 14 bases between. CDR3 DNA: TGTGCCACCAGTGATTTGATGGGGGCACGTGGCGGGGAGCTGTTTTTT. Amino acids: CATSDLMGARGGELFF.

This rearrangement joins TRBV12-3 or TRBV12-4 to TRBJ1-4; no definite D call. This CDR3 has 12 residues. Trimming shortened V by 4 bases and J by 7 bases, and 7 bases separated the two germline ends. The CDR3 region is CASSSSFEKLFF. The CDR3 nucleotides read TGTGCCAGCAGTTCGAGTTTTGAAAAACTGTTTTTT.

This chain connects TRBV10-3 to TRBJ1-2; D might be TRBD1 (6 bases). Germline CDR1 and CDR2: ENHRY and SYGVKD. V lost 7 bases to trimming and J lost 0 bases, with 12 bases between them. This CDR3 is 14 amino acids long. In DNA form, the CDR3 reads TGTGCCATCACCCAGGACAGTTCTAACTATGGCTACACCTTC. This translates into CAITQDSSNYGYTF.

This sequence joins TRBV19 and TRBJ2-5, with D possibly TRBD2 on 7 matching bases. Germline V lookup: CDR1 LNHDA, CDR2 SQIVND (reference sequence). Between the trimmed V and J ends, which lost 4 bases and 4 bases, there was a span of 22 bases. The CDR3 runs 17 residues. This CDR3 reads CASSTLPGAGGVETQYF. DNA for the CDR3: TGTGCCAGTAGTACCCTCCCGGGGGCTGGGGGGGTAGAGACCCAGTACTTC.

CDR3 protein: CASSQNTGGAYNSPLHF. CDR3 in DNA: TGTGCCAGCAGTCAGAACACAGGCGGGGCCTATAATTCACCCCTCCACTTT. The chain couples TRBV27 to TRBJ1-6; tentatively, D is TRBD1 (5 bases). This CDR3 contains 17 residues. Germline V gene lookup returns CDR1 MNHEY and CDR2 SMNVEV (reference sequence). V lost 5 bases to trimming and J lost 2 bases, with 16 bases between them.

Details on this clone: The sample contains more than one DNA sequence encoding this CDR3. V usage is TRBV6-6 and J usage is TRBJ2-7; D is undetermined. This CDR3 is built from 12 residues. CDR1 and CDR2 (germline): MNHNY, SVGAGI (reference sequence). V was clipped by 2 bases and J by 2 bases, with 4 bases between them. CDR3 sequence (DNA): TGTGCCAGCAGTTACCTGACCTACGAGCAGTACTTC. As protein: CASSYLTYEQYF.

This clone occurred a few times. The chain links TRBV30 to TRBJ1-1; D may be TRBD1 (5 bases). V dropped 3 bases and J dropped 0 bases, with 11 bases sitting between them. Germline assignment: CDR1 GTSNPN and CDR2 SVGIG (reference sequence). The CDR3 length is 14 residues. The CDR3 spells CAWRGYRMNTEAFF. Here the CDR3 DNA reads TGTGCCTGGAGAGGTTACAGGATGAACACTGAAGCTTTCTTT.

In its sample, this clone was seen once. The V gene is TRBV11-1, the J gene TRBJ2-7, with D possibly being TRBD1 (6 bases). The CDR3 is 14 residues long. Per germline, CDR1 SGHAT and CDR2 FQDESV (reference sequence). Trimming cost V 4 bases and J 3 bases, with 13 bases left between them. CDR3 amino acids: CASSSGAGHYEQYF. The CDR3 DNA is TGTGCCAGCAGCTCAGGGGCAGGGCACTACGAGCAGTACTTC.

The chain has TRBV9 and TRBJ2-5, with D tentatively TRBD1 or TRBD2 (5 bases each). Germline values: CDR1 SGDLS, CDR2 YYNGEE. The length of the CDR3 is 15 residues. V gave up 0 bases and J gave up 3 bases, with 12 bases separating them. CDR3 protein: CASSVAGSGKETQYF. The CDR3, as DNA: TGTGCCAGCAGCGTAGCGGGGTCAGGGAAAGAGACCCAGTACTTC.

The genes are TRBV14 and TRBJ1-6; 7 positions match TRBD1. The germline V gene encodes CDR1 SGHDN and CDR2 FVKESK. V was clipped by 4 bases and J by 5 bases; unmatched bases: 2. CDR3 length: 14 residues. CDR3 coding DNA: TGTGCCAGCAGCCGGGACAGAAATAATTCACCCCTCCACTTT. Translated, it gives CASSRDRNNSPLHF.

The genes are TRBV5-1 and TRBJ1-1; D is undetermined. V was clipped by 0 bases and J by 0 bases, with 6 bases between them. CDR1 and CDR2 from the germline V gene are SGHRS and YFSETQ. The CDR3 is made up of 14 amino acids. The chain's CDR3 is CASSLEAMNTEAFF. The DNA of the CDR3 is TGCGCCAGCAGCTTGGAGGCCATGAACACTGAAGCTTTCTTT.

In this sample, this clone turned up a few times. The chain couples TRBV4-3 to TRBJ2-2; D remains unclear. Looked up from germline, CDR1 is LGHNA and CDR2 is YSLEER. The CDR3 length is 14 residues. V dropped 4 bases and J dropped 4 bases, with 10 bases sitting between them. The CDR3 bases are TGCGCCAGCAGCCCCTCCCGAGGCACCGGGGAGCTGTTTTTT. Protein: CASSPSRGTGELFF.

The rearrangement uses TRBV10-2 and TRBJ2-7, with unresolved D. Trimming left V 7 bases short and J 5 bases short, with 9 bases between. Germline V gene sequence: CDR1 WSHSY, CDR2 SAAADI. The CDR3 has 11 residues. The CDR3 is CASTSTHEQYF. CDR3 sequence (DNA): TGCGCCAGCACATCGACCCACGAGCAGTACTTC.

The rearrangement joins TRBV10-3 to TRBJ2-1; TRBD2 matches 11 bases. This CDR3 is 18 amino acids long. Germline CDR1 reads ENHRY; CDR2 reads SYGVKD. J was trimmed by 0 bases and V by 4 bases; bases with no gene match: 8. CDR3 in amino acids: CAISADSGRVSSYNEQFF. CDR3 nucleotides: TGTGCCATCAGTGCAGATAGCGGGAGGGTAAGCTCCTACAATGAGCAGTTCTTC.

This rearrangement joins TRBV3-1 (or the pseudogene TRBV3-2) to TRBJ2-1; 13 positions match TRBD2. The junction had 13 bases not matched to a gene; V was cut back by 2 bases and J by 0 bases. In germline, CDR1 is LGHDT, CDR2 YNNKEL (reference sequence). CDR3 length equals 21 residues. CDR3 sequence reads: CASSQSSGTSGVKSSYNEQFF. The CDR3 DNA sequence: TGTGCCAGCAGCCAATCCTCCGGGACTAGCGGGGTTAAAAGCTCCTACAATGAGCAGTTCTTC.

The chain joins TRBV6-5 to TRBJ1-5; TRBD1 matches at 9 bases. Trimming at V came to 6 bases and at J to 6 bases, leaving 9 bases not matched to a gene. Per the germline V gene, CDR1 is MNHEY and CDR2 is SVGAGI. The CDR3 consists of 15 residues. The CDR3 loop is CASSLRQGVGQPQHF. DNA of the CDR3: TGTGCCAGCAGCCTAAGACAGGGGGTGGGTCAGCCCCAGCATTTT.

The chain uses TRBV6-2 or TRBV6-3 and TRBJ2-2, with TRBD1 as a possible D gene (7 bases). This CDR3 has 17 residues. The ends were cut back, 2 bases at V and 5 bases at J, with 18 bases in the middle. CDR1 is MNHEY, CDR2 SVGEGT, per germline. The CDR3: CASSYPTEGAHTGELFF. In DNA, the CDR3 is TGTGCCAGCAGTTACCCCACGGAGGGGGCTCATACCGGGGAGCTGTTTTTT.

The chain couples TRBV28 to TRBJ2-1; 9 bases are shared with TRBD2. CDR3 length equals 15 residues. Germline trimming cut 4 bases from V and 2 bases from J; bases unmatched to any gene: 3. CDR1 is MDHEN and CDR2 is SYDVKM in the germline V gene. Here the CDR3 reads CASSSTSGPYNEQFF. The CDR3 bases are TGTGCCAGCAGTTCGACTAGCGGCCCCTACAATGAGCAGTTCTTC. Full variable domain (outside the CDR3, taken from reference TRBV28 and TRBJ2-1): DVKVTQSSRYLVKRTGEKVFLECVQDMDHENMFWYRQDPGLGLRLIYFSYDVKMKEKGDIPEGYSVSREKKERFSLILESASTNQTSMYLCASSSTSGPYNEQFFGPGTRLTVL.

This chain joins TRBV18 and TRBJ1-4; 7 bases agree with TRBD1. The V gene's germline CDR1 is KGHSH and CDR2 LQKENI. The CDR3 loop spans 16 amino acids. V dropped 2 bases and J dropped 5; count of bases not matched to a gene: 8. The CDR3 DNA is TGTGCCAGCTCACCAGTCCTCGGGACAGTAAATGAAAAACTGTTTTTT. As protein: CASSPVLGTVNEKLFF.

The rearrangement uses TRBV5-6 and TRBJ2-1; 10 bases are a match to TRBD2. The CDR3 loop spans 14 amino acids. The germline CDR1 and CDR2 sequences are SGHDT and YYEEEE. The trim removed 1 base at V and 10 bases at J, leaving 5 bases unmatched. CDR3 coding DNA: TGTGCCAGCAGCTTGTCTAGCGGGAGTAACGAGCAGTTCTTC. This gives the protein CASSLSSGSNEQFF.

This rearrangement joins TRBV9 to TRBJ2-5; the match to TRBD2 covers 16 bases. Germline CDR1 is SGDLS and CDR2 is YYNGEE. J was trimmed by 5 bases and V by 4 bases; bases with no gene match: 8. This CDR3 comprises 17 residues. CDR3 nucleotides: TGTGCCAGCAGCCCCAGAGTGGGACTAGCGGGGGGGGAGACCCAGTACTTC. This sequence encodes CASSPRVGLAGGETQYF. Full variable domain (remainder filled in from reference TRBV9 and TRBJ2-5): DSGVTQTPKHLITATGQRVTLRCSPRSGDLSVYWYQQSLDQGLQFLIQYYNGEERAKGNILERFSAQQFPDLHSELNLSSLELGDSALYFCASSPRVGLAGGETQYFGPGTRLLVL.